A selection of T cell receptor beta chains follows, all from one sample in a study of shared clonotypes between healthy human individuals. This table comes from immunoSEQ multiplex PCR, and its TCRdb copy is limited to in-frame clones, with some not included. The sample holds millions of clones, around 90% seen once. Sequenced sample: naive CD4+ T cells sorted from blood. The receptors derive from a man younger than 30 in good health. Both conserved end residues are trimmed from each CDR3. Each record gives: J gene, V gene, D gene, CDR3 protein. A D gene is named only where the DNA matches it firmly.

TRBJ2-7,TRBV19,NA,ASSPGPSSYEQY
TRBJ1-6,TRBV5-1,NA,ASSLGQVSSYNSPLH
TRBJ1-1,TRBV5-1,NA,ASSLVAGALLEAF
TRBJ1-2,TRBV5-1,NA,ASSLGEGYGYT
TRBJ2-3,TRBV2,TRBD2,ASRPGLAGTDTQY
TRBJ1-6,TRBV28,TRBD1,AKCRGLSNSPLH
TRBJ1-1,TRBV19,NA,ASSIVSGFGTEAF
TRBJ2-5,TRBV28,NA,ASSLREETQY
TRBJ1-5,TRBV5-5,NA,ASSLAPGQGNQPQH
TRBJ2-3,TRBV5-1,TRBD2,ASSLGGTSARTDTQY
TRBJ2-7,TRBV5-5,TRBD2,ASSSGLAEPYEQY
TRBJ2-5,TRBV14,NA,ASSQNSMGETQY
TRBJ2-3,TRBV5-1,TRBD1,ATTTGDLTDTQY
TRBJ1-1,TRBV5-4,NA,ASSSTPGQLNTEAF
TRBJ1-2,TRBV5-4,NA,ASSLARTLYGYT
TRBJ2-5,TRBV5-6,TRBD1,ASSRNRGQETQY
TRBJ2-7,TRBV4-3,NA,ASSQGGKGGGREQY
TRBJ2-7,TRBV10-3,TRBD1,AISERRDSHYEQY
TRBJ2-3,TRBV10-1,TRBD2,ASSDLAATDTQY
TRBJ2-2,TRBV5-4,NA,ASSYGGGAGELF
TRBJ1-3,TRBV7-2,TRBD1,ASSPDRGSRNTIY
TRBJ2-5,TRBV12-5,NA,ASGLKETQY
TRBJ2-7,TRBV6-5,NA,ASSRGPSTYEQY
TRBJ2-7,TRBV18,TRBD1,ASSPDRGISYEQY
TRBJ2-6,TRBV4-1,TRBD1,ASSQTGTASGANVLT
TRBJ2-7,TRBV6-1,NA,ASSEAASSTYEQY
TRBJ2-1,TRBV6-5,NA,ASSWGADYNEQF
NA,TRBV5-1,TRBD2,ASRLAENSYEQY
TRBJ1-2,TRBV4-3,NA,ASSQERSNYGYT
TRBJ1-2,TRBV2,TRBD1,ASTGGDRNT
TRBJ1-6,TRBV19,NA,ASRDRVNSPLH
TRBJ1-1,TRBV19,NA,ASSMGGYSTEAF
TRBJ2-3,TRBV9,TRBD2,ASSTSGQTDTQY
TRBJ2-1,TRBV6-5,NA,ASSSPSINEQF
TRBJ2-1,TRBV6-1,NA,ASSESSRINEQF
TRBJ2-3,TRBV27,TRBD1,ASSPRRQGVTDTQY